The next 17 T cell receptor beta chains were all read from a single sample in a study of metastatic and nonmetastatic thyroid tumors. TCRdb reprocessed the PCR reads via MiXCR. Found here are roughly 75,000 clones, 9.5% to 15% of them singletons; the top ten hold roughly 10%. Every patient was untreated before thyroid surgery. The sample taken for sequencing was tumor tissue. The receptor source for this set is a female donor with papillary thyroid cancer or a benign thyroid nodule (not recorded which). Some clones in this sample may be carry-over from other donors' samples.

This clone has ten or more counts. This sequence joins TRBV6-1 and TRBJ2-7, with D possibly matching TRBD2 (6 bases). The germline V gene encodes CDR1 MNHNS and CDR2 SASEGT. The CDR3 extends over 14 amino acids. V was pared by 7 bases and J by 5 bases, with 18 bases between. This chain's CDR3 is CASTPISGGNEQYF. The CDR3 DNA is TGTGCCAGCACCCCAATAAGTGGAGGGAACGAGCAGTACTTC.

This clone has at least ten counts. V is TRBV20-1 and J is TRBJ2-3; D is unclear. Between the trimmed V and J ends, which lost 5 bases and 0 bases, there was a span of 6 bases. The length of the CDR3 is 12 residues. From germline, CDR1 is DFQATT and CDR2 SNEGSKA (reference sequence). The DNA for the CDR3 is TGCAGTGCTGGTATCAGCACAGATACGCAGTATTTT. Amino acids: CSAGISTDTQYF.

The chain employs TRBV20-1 and TRBJ2-3; D perhaps matches TRBD2 (7 bases). The germline V and J ends were trimmed by 6 bases and 8 bases, with 24 bases remaining between them. Germline V gene lookup returns CDR1 DFQATT and CDR2 SNEGSKA (reference sequence). The CDR3 totals 15 residues. The CDR3 spells CSARGGRGFAGTQYF. CDR3 sequence (DNA): TGCAGTGCGAGGGGGGGAAGGGGCTTTGCGGGTACGCAGTATTTT.

This clone came up a few times. V is TRBV29-1 and J is TRBJ2-3, with TRBD1 matching over 8 bases. V shed 7 bases, J shed 3 bases, and the junction held 6 bases outside the gene matches. Germline V gene sequence: CDR1 SQVTM, CDR2 ANQGSEA. The CDR3 extends over 13 amino acids. The CDR3, as DNA: TGCAGCGGAGCGACAGGGGAGACAGATACGCAGTATTTT. Translation gives CSGATGETDTQYF.

A remark on this clone: A much more abundant neighbour one base away suggests this may be a read error. The V and J genes are TRBV12-3 or TRBV12-4 and TRBJ1-2; D possibly corresponds to TRBD1 (6 bases). The CDR3 length is 16 residues. CDR3 DNA: TGTGCCGGCAGTTTAGCACGGTCAGGGGTGGGCTATGGCTACACCTTC. This encodes CAGSLARSGVGYGYTF.

As concerns this clone: This may come from a read error, since a much larger clone is one base off. This CDR3 is also generated by other DNA sequences in the sample. The genes are TRBV4-1 and TRBJ1-6, with D possibly being TRBD1 (5 bases). Looked up from germline, CDR1 is MGHRA and CDR2 is YSYEKL. The CDR3 is 16 amino acids. The CDR3, as DNA: TGCGCCAGCAGCCAAGATGGGAGGGGTCTGAATTCGCCCCTCCACTTT. Amino acids: CASSQDGRGLNSPLHF.

The table lists this clone with many counts. The V call is TRBV20-1, the J call TRBJ1-5; 7 bases agree with TRBD1. The germline V gene has CDR1 DFQATT and CDR2 SNEGSKA (reference sequence). Trimming at V came to 4 bases and at J to 6 bases, leaving 6 bases not matched to a gene. This CDR3 comprises 13 residues. The CDR3 spells CSAKTGLIQPQHF. The CDR3 bases are TGCAGTGCTAAGACAGGGTTGATTCAGCCCCAGCATTTT.

J is TRBJ2-7 and V is TRBV11-2, with 8 positions matching TRBD2. Germline trimming cut 5 bases from V and 7 bases from J; bases unmatched to any gene: 19. The CDR3 totals 17 residues. Germline loops: CDR1 SGHAT, CDR2 FQNNGV. The CDR3 bases are TGTGCCAGCAGCACTAGGGGACTAGTAAACCCCAGATGGGAGCAGTACTTC. Translated, it gives CASSTRGLVNPRWEQYF.

This clone appeared many times. The genes are TRBV20-1 and TRBJ2-2, with TRBD1 identical over 7 bases. Germline V gives CDR1 DFQATT, CDR2 SNEGSKA (reference sequence). This CDR3 has 14 residues. J lost 2 bases, V lost 6 bases, and 6 bases had no gene match. In DNA, the CDR3 is TGCAGTGCCTGGGACAGCTCAAACACCGGGGAGCTGTTTTTT. The encoded protein is CSAWDSSNTGELFF.

This clone was observed a handful of times. One base away lies a much larger clone, so this may be a sequencing read error. The sample has other DNA sequences that encode this CDR3 too. The chain recombines TRBV10-3 with TRBJ2-6, with 8 bases fitting TRBD2. CDR3 length equals 14 residues. CDR1 ENHRY and CDR2 SYGVKD come from the germline V gene. The CDR3 is CATKRGPGANVLTF. CDR3 coding DNA: TGTGCCACAAAGCGGGGGCCGGGGGCTAACGTCCTGACTTTC.

This clone occurred many times. The J gene is TRBJ2-3, the V gene TRBV13; 8 bases agree with TRBD2. The V segment lost 3 bases and the J segment 6 bases; nucleotides outside the gene matches: 8. Germline assignment: CDR1 PRHDT and CDR2 FYEKMQ (reference sequence). The CDR3 consists of 15 residues. The CDR3 DNA reads TGTGCCAGCAGCTTTCCGGGAGGGCCGGGGGATACGCAGTATTTT. This translates into CASSFPGGPGDTQYF.

This clone was observed many times. The V gene is TRBV5-1, the J gene TRBJ2-5; tentative D call: TRBD2 (5 bases). The CDR3 extends over 14 amino acids. Trimming left V 1 base short and J 4 bases short, with 11 bases between. Germline V gene lookup returns CDR1 SGHRS and CDR2 YFSETQ. The CDR3 loop is CASSLTGSGETQYF. The CDR3 DNA is TGCGCCAGCAGCTTGACGGGGTCAGGAGAGACCCAGTACTTC. Drawing the rest from reference TRBV5-1 and TRBJ2-5, the complete variable domain is KAGVTQTPRYLIKTRGQQVTLSCSPISGHRSVSWYQQTPGQGLQFLFEYFSETQRNKGNFPGRFSGRQFSNSRSEMNVSTLELGDSALYLCASSLTGSGETQYFGPGTRLLVL.

This clone was seen only a few times. The chain employs TRBV6-1 and TRBJ2-5; 7 nucleotides agree with TRBD1. The CDR3 has 17 residues. Germline CDR1 reads MNHNS; CDR2 reads SASEGT. V lost 4 bases and J lost 4; bases outside the gene matches: 15. CDR3 nucleotide sequence: TGTGCCAGCAGTGCAACACATCAACAGACAGGGACAGAGACCCAGTACTTC. It encodes CASSATHQQTGTETQYF.

Of note for this clone: A much larger clone differs by one base, so this may be a read error. The chain uses TRBV2 and TRBJ1-2; 7 nucleotides match TRBD1. CDR3 length equals 13 residues. Unmatched junction bases numbered 6, after V lost 4 bases and J lost 7 bases. Germline loops: CDR1 SNHLY, CDR2 FYNNEI. The CDR3 coding sequence is TGTGCCAGCAGTGGGGGACAGCAAACTGGCTACACCTTC. This sequence encodes CASSGGQQTGYTF.

This clone was seen repeatedly, ten times or more. The V gene is TRBV10-3, the J gene TRBJ2-4; D might be TRBD2 (5 bases). Deletions cut 4 bases from V and 0 bases from J, with 13 bases between. The CDR3 contains 16 residues. In germline, CDR1 is ENHRY, CDR2 SYGVKD. The DNA for the CDR3 is TGTGCCATCAGTGCCGCGGGTGGGGTAGCCAAAAACATTCAGTACTTC. Translated, it gives CAISAAGGVAKNIQYF.

Comment on this clone: The germline gene is not matched at one end of the junction; a read error may be the cause. This chain connects TRBV7-6 to TRBJ1-5; D call uncertain. The CDR3 sequence is 16 residues long. Germline V CDR1 and CDR2: SGHVS, FNYEAQ. The CDR3 nucleotides read TGTGCCAGCAGCCCACAGCCCCGTGGCGGGTTTTTTCCCCATCATTTT. Protein: CASSPQPRGGFFPHHF.

This clone was seen repeatedly, ten times or more. The J gene is TRBJ2-7, the V gene TRBV14; 10 positions agree with TRBD1. CDR3 length equals 13 residues. V lost 6 bases and J lost 7; bases outside the gene matches: 6. The V gene's germline CDR1 is SGHDN and CDR2 FVKESK. CDR3 amino acids: CASRRTGGDEQYF. The CDR3, as DNA: TGTGCCAGCAGGCGGACAGGGGGAGATGAGCAGTACTTC.